The 30 T cell receptor beta chains in this list originate from one sample, sequenced in a study of shared clonotypes between healthy human individuals. Only in-frame clones appear in the TCRdb table, and some are missing; sequencing was by immunoSEQ multiplex PCR. The sample holds more than 450,000 clones, 79% seen once. Sequencing was carried out using PBMCs. All receptors derive from a woman in her 40s in good health. Some clones in this sample may be carry-over from other donors' samples.

This rearrangement joins TRBV2 to TRBJ2-7, with 7 nucleotides matching TRBD1. The trim removed 4 bases at V and 6 bases at J, leaving 9 bases unmatched. The CDR3 runs to 14 residues. Germline V gives CDR1 SNHLY, CDR2 FYNNEI. The CDR3, as DNA: TGTGCCAGCAGTGGACAGGGCTCCCTCTCCGAGCAGTACTTC. As protein: CASSGQGSLSEQYF.

The chain joins TRBV5-5 to TRBJ2-5; possibly TRBD2 for D (6 bases). Germline CDR1 reads SGHKS; CDR2 reads YYEKEE (reference sequence). V was clipped by 3 bases and J by 7 bases, with 19 bases between them. CDR3 length: 15 amino acids. The CDR3 region is CASSSAGNVQGTQYF. The CDR3 bases are TGTGCCAGCAGCTCGGCGGGAAACGTTCAGGGGACCCAGTACTTC.

The chain carries TRBV10-3 and TRBJ2-1; TRBD2 matches 11 bases. J gave up 0 bases and V 8 bases, and 6 bases lay outside the gene matches. The V gene's germline CDR1 is ENHRY and CDR2 SYGVKD. This CDR3 has 16 residues. CDR3 bases: TGTGCCATCTCCGCGGGACTAGCGGCCTCCTACAATGAGCAGTTCTTC. This encodes CAISAGLAASYNEQFF.

This sequence joins TRBV6-5 and TRBJ1-2, with 7 bases aligning to TRBD1. CDR1 and CDR2 from the germline V gene are MNHEY and SVGAGI. This CDR3 is built from 14 residues. The ends lost 6 bases at V and 7 bases at J; junction bases unmatched: 11. CDR3 region: CASSRDSGSIGYTF. In DNA form, the CDR3 reads TGTGCCAGCAGCAGGGACAGCGGATCTATTGGCTACACCTTC.

This clone turned up a few times. The chain joins TRBV15 to TRBJ1-1, with 8 bases lining up with TRBD1. The germline CDR1 and CDR2 sequences are LNHNV and YYDKDF (reference sequence). V lost 1 base, J lost 3 bases, and 4 bases stayed unmatched. The CDR3 covers 15 residues. The CDR3 DNA sequence: TGTGCCACCAGCAGAGGTGGACAGGGCCACACTGAAGCTTTCTTT. It specifies CATSRGGQGHTEAFF.

The chain has TRBV6-6 and TRBJ2-3; D unresolved. The CDR3 consists of 10 residues. Germline V gene sequence: CDR1 MNHNY, CDR2 SVGAGI (reference sequence). V lost 7 bases and J 6 bases, leaving 5 bases between the germline ends. This chain's CDR3 is CASKRDTQYF. CDR3 coding DNA: TGTGCCAGCAAGAGGGATACGCAGTATTTT.

The J gene is TRBJ2-1, the V gene TRBV10-3; D unresolved. This CDR3 contains 15 residues. The germline V gene has CDR1 ENHRY and CDR2 SYGVKD. V shed 0 bases and J shed 4 bases, with 10 bases lying between them. The CDR3 nucleotides are TGTGCCATCAGTGAGTCTAAACTAACATACAATGAGCAGTTCTTC. Its translation is CAISESKLTYNEQFF.

The CDR3 protein is CASSRDRNSYNEQFF. The CDR3 nucleotides are TGTGCCAGCAGCCGGGACAGAAATTCCTACAATGAGCAGTTCTTC. V is TRBV14 and J is TRBJ2-1; 7 bases match TRBD1. The CDR3 runs to 15 residues. Germline values: CDR1 SGHDN, CDR2 FVKESK. The V segment lost 4 bases and the J segment 1 base; nucleotides outside the gene matches: 4. The variable domain in full, with the rest retrieved from reference TRBV14 and TRBJ2-1, is EAGVTQFPSHSVIEKGQTVTLRCDPISGHDNLYWYRRVMGKEIKFLLHFVKESKQDESGMPNNRFLAERTGGTYSTLKVQPAELEDSGVYFCASSRDRNSYNEQFFGPGTRLTVL.

V and J are TRBV6-6 and TRBJ1-5, with a weak D call TRBD1 (5 bases). CDR3 length equals 14 residues. Germline loops: CDR1 MNHNY, CDR2 SVGAGI (reference sequence). Trimming pared 2 bases from V and 7 bases from J, leaving 12 bases between. This CDR3 is CASSYVGVGQPQHF. CDR3 sequence (DNA): TGTGCCAGCAGTTACGTGGGGGTTGGGCAGCCCCAGCATTTT.

V usage is TRBV5-1 and J usage is TRBJ1-1; 7 bases fit TRBD1. Per the germline V gene, CDR1 is SGHRS and CDR2 is YFSETQ. V gave up 0 bases and J gave up 8 bases; unmatched junction bases: 4. This CDR3 has 13 amino acids. CDR3 sequence: CASSLVPTGEAFF. CDR3 coding DNA: TGCGCCAGCAGCTTGGTGCCGACAGGGGAAGCTTTCTTT. Complete variable domain (other parts from reference TRBV5-1 and TRBJ1-1): KAGVTQTPRYLIKTRGQQVTLSCSPISGHRSVSWYQQTPGQGLQFLFEYFSETQRNKGNFPGRFSGRQFSNSRSEMNVSTLELGDSALYLCASSLVPTGEAFFGQGTRLTVV.

In this sample, this clone turned up once. Other DNA variants within this sample encode the same CDR3. CDR3 DNA: TGTGCCAGCAGCGTGGGGGGATTCACAGATACGCAGTATTTT. Its translation is CASSVGGFTDTQYF. This chain joins TRBV9 and TRBJ2-3, with a tentative D call TRBD2 (6 bases). V dropped 2 bases and J dropped 2 bases, with 9 bases sitting between them. CDR3 length equals 14 residues. The germline V gene has CDR1 SGDLS and CDR2 YYNGEE.

V is TRBV5-4 and J is TRBJ2-7; a weak D match, TRBD2 (6 bases). This CDR3 region has 15 residues. CDR1 is SGHNT and CDR2 is YYREEE in the germline V gene (reference sequence). V lost 0 bases, J lost 4 bases, and 14 bases lay in between. For the CDR3, the DNA is TGTGCCAGCAGCTTGGGTTATAGCGGAAATTACGAGCAGTACTTC. Translated: CASSLGYSGNYEQYF.

There are many counts of this clone. The chain recombines TRBV28 with TRBJ1-5, with D perhaps TRBD1 (5 bases). Trimming removed 5 bases at V and 0 bases at J, with 11 bases between. Germline V gene lookup returns CDR1 MDHEN and CDR2 SYDVKM. This CDR3 has 15 residues. Here the CDR3 reads CASSIQDTSNQPQHF. The CDR3 DNA reads as TGTGCCAGCAGTATCCAGGACACTAGCAATCAGCCCCAGCATTTT.

The chain has TRBV10-3 and TRBJ2-3; possibly TRBD2 for D (5 bases). V shed 3 bases and J shed 1 base, with 11 bases lying between them. CDR1 and CDR2 (germline): ENHRY, SYGVKD. The CDR3 runs to 15 residues. The CDR3 coding sequence is TGTGCCATCAGTGATGGAACTAGTCGCACAGATACGCAGTATTTT. It yields the protein CAISDGTSRTDTQYF.

This clone showed up just a few times. This chain links TRBV30 with TRBJ2-7; D possibly corresponds to TRBD1 (6 bases). The CDR3 totals 14 residues. V was cut by 6 bases and J by 0 bases, with 15 bases left in between. Germline CDR1 reads GTSNPN; CDR2 reads SVGIG (reference sequence). CDR3 bases: TGTGCCTGTTCGAAGGGACACAACTCCTACGAGCAGTACTTC. It encodes CACSKGHNSYEQYF.

This clone was seen once. The CDR3 nucleotides read TGTGCCAGCAGCCCTAGCGGGAGGGCCTCCGTAGATACGCAGTATTTT. It encodes CASSPSGRASVDTQYF. The V gene is TRBV9, the J gene TRBJ2-3, with TRBD2 matching 12 bases. Germline loops: CDR1 SGDLS, CDR2 YYNGEE. The CDR3 contains 16 residues. V was pared by 4 bases and J by 5 bases, with 8 bases of the junction left unmatched.

This clone has at least ten counts. CDR3 protein: CASSTTTSGGEQFF. The CDR3 DNA is TGTGCCAGCAGTACCACTACATCGGGGGGTGAGCAGTTCTTC. The chain uses TRBV6-1 and TRBJ2-1; 7 nucleotides match TRBD2. V gave up 5 bases and J gave up 9 bases; unmatched junction bases: 10. The CDR3 extends over 14 amino acids. Germline V CDR1 and CDR2: MNHNS, SASEGT.

This clone came up a few times. The identical CDR3 is also encoded by other nucleotide sequences in the sample. V gene TRBV28 combines with J gene TRBJ1-1; no firm D call. From germline, CDR1 is MDHEN and CDR2 SYDVKM. The CDR3 is 11 amino acids. Trimming removed 8 bases at V and 0 bases at J, with 4 bases between. This CDR3 is CASSVNTEAFF. CDR3 DNA sequence: TGTGCCAGCTCGGTGAACACTGAAGCTTTCTTT. Full variable domain (rest looked up from reference TRBV28 and TRBJ1-1): DVKVTQSSRYLVKRTGEKVFLECVQDMDHENMFWYRQDPGLGLRLIYFSYDVKMKEKGDIPEGYSVSREKKERFSLILESASTNQTSMYLCASSVNTEAFFGQGTRLTVV.

The chain carries TRBV7-9 and TRBJ1-1; D is undetermined. Germline V gene data show CDR1 as SEHNR and CDR2 as FQNEAQ (reference sequence). The CDR3 runs 13 residues. Trimming removed 3 bases at V and 1 base at J, with 6 bases between. CDR3 residues: CASSFSENTEAFF. The CDR3 DNA is TGTGCCAGCAGCTTTTCCGAGAACACTGAAGCTTTCTTT.

The chain joins TRBV18 to TRBJ2-7; D unclear. There are 14 residues in the CDR3. CDR1 is KGHSH and CDR2 is LQKENI in the germline V gene. V shed 1 base and J shed 0 bases, with 7 bases lying between them. CDR3 sequence (DNA): TGTGCCAGCTCACCACGCCGGGCCTCCTACGAGCAGTACTTC. Encoded protein: CASSPRRASYEQYF.

The rearrangement links TRBV5-4 to TRBJ2-2; 8 nucleotides line up with TRBD2. J lost 2 bases, V lost 4 bases, and 4 bases had no gene match. The CDR3 has 15 amino acids. Per germline, CDR1 SGHNT and CDR2 YYREEE (reference sequence). CDR3: CASSSVAGNTGELFF. As DNA, the CDR3 is TGTGCCAGCAGCAGTGTAGCGGGAAACACCGGGGAGCTGTTTTTT.

The rearrangement links TRBV23-1 to TRBJ1-4, with a possible D match to TRBD1 (6 bases). TRBV23-1 is flagged as an ORF with uncertain function. CDR3 length: 15 residues. The germline V and J ends were trimmed by 0 bases and 8 bases, with 13 bases remaining between them. The CDR3 loop reads CASSQSNRAQEKLFF. The CDR3 DNA reads TGCGCCAGCAGTCAATCCAACAGGGCTCAGGAAAAACTGTTTTTT.

This chain links TRBV10-3 with TRBJ1-2; perhaps TRBD1 as D (5 bases). Germline-derived CDR1 and CDR2 are ENHRY and SYGVKD. V gave up 2 bases and J gave up 4 bases, with 11 bases separating them. The CDR3 has 14 residues. The CDR3 sequence: CAISEISRVYGYTF. The CDR3 DNA is TGTGCCATCAGTGAGATCTCCAGGGTCTATGGCTACACCTTC.

The rearrangement joins TRBV18 to TRBJ2-3; no clear D. The CDR3 is 15 residues long. Germline V lookup: CDR1 KGHSH, CDR2 LQKENI. The V end lost 3 bases, the J end lost 0 bases, and 10 bases lay between the germline ends. This CDR3 is CASSPLAESTDTQYF. DNA of the CDR3: TGTGCCAGCTCACCCTTGGCGGAGAGCACAGATACGCAGTATTTT.

The table lists this clone with a count of one. The gene calls are TRBV9 and TRBJ1-4, with TRBD1 matching over 7 bases. The length of the CDR3 is 16 residues. V lost 0 bases and J lost 8; bases outside the gene matches: 10. In germline, CDR1 is SGDLS, CDR2 YYNGEE. The CDR3 spells CASSVGWRGREEKLFF. CDR3 DNA: TGTGCCAGCAGCGTAGGATGGAGGGGGCGCGAGGAAAAACTGTTTTTT.

This rearrangement joins TRBV30 to TRBJ2-1; TRBD1 matches at 7 bases. This CDR3 contains 14 residues. Trimming removed 4 bases from V and 4 bases from J; junction bases left unmatched: 7. Germline-derived CDR1 and CDR2 are GTSNPN and SVGIG (reference sequence). The CDR3 bases are TGTGCCTGGACCGGGGACAGCAATTACAATGAGCAGTTCTTC. This gives the protein CAWTGDSNYNEQFF.

Written as DNA, the CDR3 is TGTGCCAGCAACACCGGGGCGCGGAGGTCTCCCTACGAGCAGTACTTC. Amino acid sequence: CASNTGARRSPYEQYF. This chain uses TRBV5-6 with TRBJ2-7; D is possibly TRBD1 or TRBD2 (5 bases each). Trimming took off 6 bases at V and 2 bases at J, with 21 bases between the two ends. The length of the CDR3 is 16 residues. The V gene's germline CDR1 is SGHDT and CDR2 YYEEEE.

The J gene is TRBJ1-1, the V gene TRBV19, with no clear D. V was cut by 4 bases and J by 5 bases, with 14 bases left in between. The germline CDR1 and CDR2 sequences are LNHDA and SQIVND (reference sequence). The CDR3 has 14 residues. The CDR3 DNA reads TGTGCCAGTAGTACTCGGGCCCTTCGGACTGAAGCTTTCTTT. Residues: CASSTRALRTEAFF.

This clone has at least ten counts. The J gene is TRBJ1-5, the V gene TRBV27; no definite D call. Looked up from germline, CDR1 is MNHEY and CDR2 is SMNVEV (reference sequence). This CDR3 has 15 amino acids. V lost 6 bases, J lost 7 bases, and 19 bases lay in between. The CDR3 bases are TGTGCCAGCAGCCCACTCGGGGTATTGTCCCAGCCCCAGCATTTT. This codes for CASSPLGVLSQPQHF.

This clone turned up a few times. The chain couples TRBV4-2 to TRBJ1-5; 7 nucleotides line up with TRBD1. The germline CDR1 and CDR2 sequences are LGHNA and YNFKEQ. Trimming cost V 0 bases and J 2 bases; bases outside gene matches: 1. CDR3 length: 15 amino acids. The CDR3 loop reads CASSQETGRNQPQHF. CDR3 coding DNA: TGTGCCAGCAGCCAAGAGACAGGGCGCAATCAGCCCCAGCATTTT.